Listed below are T cell receptor beta chains from one sample, sequenced in a study of blood T cell repertoires in COVID-19. Only in-frame clones appear in the TCRdb table, and some are missing; sequencing was by immunoSEQ multiplex PCR. In the table there are about 300,000 clones, roughly 89% of which are singletons. Sequencing input: peripheral blood. These receptors came from a woman under 40 with COVID-19, enrolled during active disease. CDR3s include the opening cysteine and the closing phenylalanine or tryptophan. The D gene is left open where the match is weak. The listing skips clone size in some rows; elsewhere it reads once, few, many or a size class.

D gene	J gene	clone size	V gene	CDR3 DNA	CDR3 protein
TRBD2	TRBJ2-4	NA	TRBV7-2	TGTGCCAGCAGCGGGGGGGGGATTTCCAAAAACATTCAGTACTTC	CASSGGGISKNIQYF
NA	TRBJ2-1	once	TRBV20-1	TGCAGTGCTAGTGTTCCGGGAGCGGCGTCCAATGAGCAGTTCTTC	CSASVPGAASNEQFF
NA	TRBJ1-6	NA	TRBV5-6	TGTGCCAGCAGCTTGAGCCGGGGTAGCTCCTATAATTCACCCCTCCACTTT	CASSLSRGSSYNSPLHF
TRBD1	TRBJ1-5	NA	TRBV9	TGTGCCAGCAGCGCCACGGGGACAGGGGGTCAGCCCCAGCATTTT	CASSATGTGGQPQHF
NA	TRBJ1-3	NA	TRBV2	TGTGCCAGCAGTGAACGAGGCGACGGTTCTGGAAACACCATATATTTT	CASSERGDGSGNTIYF
NA	TRBJ1-1	few	TRBV27	TGTGCCAGCAGTTTAAGAAGCGCCGTGAACACTGAAGCTTTCTTT	CASSLRSAVNTEAFF
NA	TRBJ2-2	NA	TRBV12-1	TGTGCCAGCAGCCAAGGGGGGGCCTTTAACACCGGGGAGCTGTTTTTT	CASSQGGAFNTGELFF
NA	TRBJ1-1	NA	TRBV12-3/TRBV12-4	TGTGCCAGCAGTCCCTTGGGGGCAGCGGTAGCTTTCTTT	CASSPLGAAVAFF
TRBD2	TRBJ2-1	NA	TRBV29-1	TGCAGCGTTGAAGGGGAAACTAGCGGGGGCTCCTACAATGAGCAGTTCTTC	CSVEGETSGGSYNEQFF
TRBD1	TRBJ2-5	NA	TRBV5-1	TGCGCCAGCAGCCGGGACAGGGATAGGGGGACCCAGTACTTC	CASSRDRDRGTQYF
NA	TRBJ1-5	once	TRBV4-1	TGCGCCAGCAGCCACTCCACAGGGCTGGGGCAGCCCCAGCATTTT	CASSHSTGLGQPQHF
NA	TRBJ1-1	NA	TRBV5-4	TGTGCCAGCAGCAGGGGAGGGGACACTGAAGCTTTCTTT	CASSRGGDTEAFF
NA	TRBJ1-1	NA	TRBV6-5	TGTGCCAGCAGAAACAGGGCCCGAAACACTGAAGCTTTCTTT	CASRNRARNTEAFF
NA	TRBJ1-1	NA	TRBV21-1	TGTGCCAGCAGCAAAGCGCTGCGGGAGGAAGCTTTCTTT	CASSKALREEAFF
NA	TRBJ2-1	NA	TRBV6-5	TGTGCCAGCAACGCCGGGCCAGGGAGGAATGAGCAGTTCTTC	CASNAGPGRNEQFF